The subject of this entry is one T cell receptor (beta chain). The antigen is not known. These data come from a study of PD-1 blockade in mismatch repair-deficient tumors. About the research overall: Enrolled about 2012-2016, patients had progressing, pretreated mismatch repair-deficient cancers of about a dozen types.

Study-level results: After pembrolizumab, tumor-resident clones rose rapidly, then generally contracted before radiologic responses.

TCRdb's copy holds only in-frame clones and misses some; the assay was immunoSEQ multiplex PCR. The table lists roughly 110,000 clones, around three quarters of them singletons, with approximately 4.7% in the top ten. This CDR3 has 14 amino acids. V was shortened by 2 bases and J by 0 bases, with 8 bases between the two germline ends. From germline, CDR1 is SGHRS and CDR2 YFSETQ. The sample was peripheral blood, taken approximately 64 weeks after starting pembrolizumab. The chain employs TRBV5-1 and TRBJ1-1; no definite D call. The sequence was collected from an adult with mismatch repair-deficient cancer. CDR3 sequence reads: CASSLFHLNTEAFF. As DNA, the CDR3 is TGCGCCAGCAGCTTATTCCACTTGAACACTGAAGCTTTCTTT.